A selection of T cell receptor beta chains follows, all from one sample in a study of PD-L1 blockade in urothelial cancer. Sequencing used immunoSEQ multiplex PCR; TCRdb keeps in-frame clones, though not all of them. The top ten clones hold 5.5% to 7.5% of a sample with 50,000 or so clones, 84% of them seen once. Sequencing was performed on PBMCs, taken around atezolizumab (anti-PD-L1) treatment. Receptors were obtained from a man aged 40-50 years with urothelial cancer. Both conserved end residues are part of each CDR3. The D gene is left open where the match is weak. Not every row has a clone size; where given, it reads once, few, many or a size class.

clone size,V gene,J gene,D gene,CDR3 DNA,CDR3 protein
-,TRBV18,TRBJ1-4,-,TGTGCCAGCTCACCCCTAATTAATGAAAAACTGTTTTTT,CASSPLINEKLFF
few,TRBV4-1,TRBJ1-4,-,TGCGCCAGCAGCCGATGGAGGAATGAAAAACTGTTTTTT,CASSRWRNEKLFF
few,TRBV5-6,TRBJ1-5,TRBD1,TGTGCCAGCAGCTCCGGACAGGTCAATCAGCCCCAGCATTTT,CASSSGQVNQPQHF
-,TRBV9,TRBJ1-1,-,TGTGCCAGCAGCGTAGAAGGCAGGGTGAACACTGAAGCTTTCTTT,CASSVEGRVNTEAFF
-,TRBV9,TRBJ2-1,TRBD2,TGTGCCAGCAGCGTTACAGCGGGAGTTAACAATGAGCAGTTCTTC,CASSVTAGVNNEQFF
-,TRBV25-1,TRBJ2-5,TRBD1,TGTGCCAGCAGTGACACCCGGACAGGCCAAGAGACCCAGTACTTC,CASSDTRTGQETQYF
-,TRBV2,TRBJ2-7,-,TGTGCCAGCACCGCCCAGGGCGGGATCTACGAGCAGTACTTC,CASTAQGGIYEQYF
-,TRBV5-1,TRBJ2-1,TRBD2,TGCGCCAGCAGCTTTCCCCCTCTCACTAGCGGGAGGGACAATGAGCAGTTCTTC,CASSFPPLTSGRDNEQFF
-,TRBV19,TRBJ1-1,TRBD1,TGTGCCAGTTCTGACGGGGGGACAGGGGCCACTGAAGCTTTCTTT,CASSDGGTGATEAFF
-,TRBV30,TRBJ2-7,-,TGTGCCTGGAGTGTGGGGGGTGGCAAGCAGTACTTC,CAWSVGGGKQYF
-,TRBV4-3,TRBJ2-2,-,TGCGCCAGCAGCCAAGAAGGGGGTGGAACCGGGGAGCTGTTTTTT,CASSQEGGGTGELFF
-,TRBV19,TRBJ1-5,-,TGTGCCAGTAGTATAGAATCAGGAGGATTAAGCAATCAGCCCCAGCATTTT,CASSIESGGLSNQPQHF
-,TRBV10-3,TRBJ1-1,-,TGTGCCATCAGTGAGTCTATTCGGAGCCGGAATACTGAAGCTTTCTTT,CAISESIRSRNTEAFF
-,TRBV7-3,TRBJ1-5,TRBD1,TGTGCCAGCAGCTTCGGACAGGATCAGCCCCAGCATTTT,CASSFGQDQPQHF
-,TRBV7-2,TRBJ2-7,TRBD2,TGTGCCAGCAGCTGGACTAGCGGGGGCGGGAAGGAGCAGTACTTC,CASSWTSGGGKEQYF
-,TRBV11-2,TRBJ1-5,TRBD1,TGTGCCAGCAGCCCGACAGGGGGGGCCAATCAGCCCCAGCATTTT,CASSPTGGANQPQHF
-,TRBV6-1,TRBJ2-1,-,TGTGCCAGCAGTGAAAGTGGGGGGTACAATGAGCAGTTCTTC,CASSESGGYNEQFF
-,TRBV4-2,TRBJ2-3,-,TGTGCCAGCAGCCAAGAACCGCAGGGGTCAGATACGCAGTATTTT,CASSQEPQGSDTQYF
-,TRBV19,TRBJ1-1,-,TGTGCCAGTAGTGCGGACAGCCGGCAGGTGAACACTGAAGCTTTCTTT,CASSADSRQVNTEAFF
-,TRBV28,TRBJ1-2,-,TGTGCCAGCAGTTCCTCTGTCTATGGCTACACCTTC,CASSSSVYGYTF
-,TRBV7-2,TRBJ2-3,TRBD2,TGTGCCAGCAGCTTAGGCGGGAGGACCGATACGCAGTATTTT,CASSLGGRTDTQYF
-,TRBV5-6,TRBJ2-7,TRBD1,TGTGCCAGCAGTCTCGGACAGGGGGCGTACGAGCAGTACTTC,CASSLGQGAYEQYF
-,TRBV16,TRBJ2-7,-,TGTGCCAGCAGCCAATCTGGGGGGGCGCGGCAGTACTTC,CASSQSGGARQYF
-,TRBV5-1,TRBJ2-1,-,TGCGCCAGCAGCATAATAGGGACTGCCCTTGCACATGAGCAGTTCTTC,CASSIIGTALAHEQFF
-,TRBV4-2,TRBJ2-6,TRBD1,TGTGCCAGCAGCGCGTACTCCGGGACAGGGGGCCCTGGGGCCAACGTCCTGACTTTC,CASSAYSGTGGPGANVLTF
-,TRBV5-4,TRBJ2-2,-,TGTGCCAGCAGCTTGGGTGGGCTGGGCACCGGGGAGCTGTTTTTT,CASSLGGLGTGELFF
few,TRBV5-1,TRBJ2-7,-,TGCGCCAGCAGCTTGGTTGGTTTCGGAGAACAGCAGTACTTC,CASSLVGFGEQQYF